This T cell receptor beta chain was documented in a study of CD8+ T cells in alopecia areata listed by TCRdb under 2018. Context from the whole study: Treated patients were enrolled in an open-label pilot trial of oral tofacitinib at 5 to 10 mg twice daily for moderate-to-severe alopecia areata. Patients stayed on tofacitinib for 6 to 18 months and then had 6 months of follow-up off drug so that delayed response and recurrence could be assessed. Patients on tofacitinib were biopsied at baseline and after 4 and 24 weeks of treatment, and several of the patients also had a later scalp biopsy. immunoSEQ multiplex PCR using 35 Vbeta forward primers and 13 Jbeta reverse primers was used to amplify TCRbeta CDR3 regions. RNA came from the PAXgene miRNA kit for fixed scalp, the miRNeasy kit for PBMCs, and the RNeasy kit for mouse skin. Scalp clonality was compared across normal scalp (n=4), patchy alopecia areata scalp (n=8), and alopecia totalis/universalis scalp (n=8). In both human patients and the C3H/HeJ mouse model, the study applied high-throughput TCRbeta sequencing to look at T cell clonal expansion in alopecia areata. On the human side, TCRbeta sequencing was run on scalp tissue and on sorted CD4+ and CD8+ peripheral blood T cells from healthy controls and from alopecia areata patients with either patchy or totalis/universalis disease.

This clone was detected a few times. Its antigen target is currently unknown. Per-base quality was not reported, and no clone a single base away is much larger than it. The library was generated by the immunoSEQ multiplex PCR assay. To provide template for TCR sequencing, every sample had RNA extracted and reverse transcribed into cDNA. First-strand cDNA was synthesized using SuperScript III with a 2:1 mix of oligo-dT and random hexamers. A synthetic immune receptor repertoire was used to gauge amplification bias, and whatever bias remained was removed computationally. The paper's processing steps were these. Raw reads were preprocessed to remove errors, and CDR3 was defined according to IMGT conventions as the region from the conserved cysteine to phenylalanine. Clonality was calculated as 1 minus Shannon entropy normalized by log2 of the number of productive unique TCRs. Whether scalp clones were CD4 or CD8 was inferred by matching scalp TCRbeta sequences against CD4 and CD8 repertoires sorted from blood. In TCRdb, the immuneACCESS table is reduced to in-frame sequences with V and J assigned. These tables do not hold every clone; where another copy was compared, an unresolved V gene accounts for under half, and the others remain unexplained. V, J and clone size reflect that table, while D and trimming were determined from the DNA. This sample gives 13,000 or so clones in total; 56% of them show up just once. The top ten hold 10% to 15% of the sample.

Lesional scalp punch biopsies and peripheral blood were obtained from alopecia areata patients. Human scalp biopsies went straight into PAXgene tissue containers for immediate fixation. The CDR3 holds 15 amino acids from the cysteine to the phenylalanine. The sequence is cut down to CDR3 DNA, 45 bases in frame from base 1. V gives up 5 bases and J gives up 7 bases, and the segment between their germline ends measures 20 bases. As encoded in the germline V gene, CDR1 is SGHVS while CDR2 is FQNEAQ. Results the study describes overall, beyond this receptor: Lesional scalp, especially in alopecia totalis/universalis, showed higher clonality and more expanded CD8+ clones than normal scalp, suggesting antigenic drive. Shared TCR sequences between patients were less evident than in mice, which may be partly attributable to HLA diversity in the patient population. Unlike mouse skin, where gammadelta T cells dominate, normal human skin contains resident alphabeta T cells that get sequenced too, which complicates analysis of the scalp TCR repertoire.

This receptor was identified in a human donor with alopecia areata. Recombination linked TRBV7-8 to TRBJ2-5, with the D gene tentatively TRBD1 or TRBD2, based on 5 matching bases in each. The specimen was skin. The CDR3 in this case is CASSRPGPIIGTQYF. The nucleotide sequence reads as follows: TGTGCCAGCAGCAGACCGGGACCCATTATCGGGACCCAGTACTTC.